Following are 10 T cell receptor beta chains from one sample sequenced in a study of CD8 T cells in ankylosing spondylitis listed by TCRdb under 2017. What the authors observed across the whole study: A TCR beta motif of eight highly homologous amino acid variants appeared characteristic of blood from ankylosing spondylitis patients.

The library was generated by 5' RACE. TCRdb lists the instrument as Illumina HiSeq 2500. The public sequencing data were trimmed at Q25 with fastp and processed into clonotypes with MiXCR by TCRdb, which kept only in-frame beta chains. For every CDR3 protein sequence, its rows merge into one entry that carries the most common genes and DNA. Across this sample there are over 400,000 distinct CDR3 sequences, with roughly 25% seen only once. Approximately 1% of the sample rests with the top ten. These TCRs' antigens remain unknown. Sequences were obtained from blood, either unsorted or a sorted T cell fraction (not recorded which). Source of these receptors: a male donor with ankylosing spondylitis.

This clonotype was counted only a few times. V and J are TRBV18 and TRBJ2-7; TRBD1 or TRBD2 may be the D gene (6 bases each). V lost 2 bases and J 4 bases, leaving 9 bases between the germline ends. The CDR3 runs 13 residues. CDR1 is KGHSH and CDR2 is LQKENI in the germline V gene. CDR3 sequence (DNA): TGTGCCAGCTCACCAGGAGGGGGGTACGAGCAGTACGTC. Translating it yields CASSPGGGYEQYV.

The genes are TRBV4-2 and TRBJ2-1, with 12 bases identical to TRBD2. The ends lost 2 bases at V and 5 bases at J; junction bases unmatched: 1. Germline lookup yields CDR1 LGHNA and CDR2 YNFKEQ. CDR3 size: 15 residues. The CDR3 nucleotides read TGTGCCAGCAGCCAAAGGACTAGCGGGAACAATGAGCAGTTCTTC. Protein product: CASSQRTSGNNEQFF.

The chain employs TRBV29-1 and TRBJ1-1; 8 nucleotides agree with TRBD1. This CDR3 has 14 amino acids. Looked up from germline, CDR1 is SQVTM and CDR2 is ANQGSEA. The V and J ends lost 4 bases and 0 bases, in that order; junction bases with no gene match: 4. DNA for the CDR3: TGCAGCGTTGCTAGGGGACAGGTGAACACTGAAGCTTTCTTT. Its translation: CSVARGQVNTEAFF.

This clonotype was found once. The chain employs TRBV14 and TRBJ1-2; D not certain. Germline CDR1 and CDR2: SGHDN and FVKESK. The CDR3 extends over 12 amino acids. The ends were cut back, 1 base at V and 6 bases at J, with 6 bases in the middle. In DNA, the CDR3 is TGTGCCAGCAGCCAAGCCCGGCATGGCTACACCTTC. It codes for CASSQARHGYTF.

This chain joins TRBV24-1 and TRBJ1-1; D possibly corresponds to TRBD1 (5 bases). Looked up from germline, CDR1 is KGHDR and CDR2 is SFDVKD. V lost 3 bases to trimming and J lost 1 base, with 11 bases between them. The CDR3 consists of 15 residues. The CDR3 region has the DNA TGTGCCACCAGTGATGGGGGGAGTGGGAACACTGAAGCTTTCTTT. It yields the protein CATSDGGSGNTEAFF.

The CDR3 DNA reads as TGTGCCAGCAGCCACGCAGGGGCCCCGGGCACAGATACGCAGTATTTT. Translation: CASSHAGAPGTDTQYF. The rearrangement links TRBV4-2 to TRBJ2-3; possibly TRBD1 for D (6 bases). The CDR3 totals 16 residues. Germline lookup yields CDR1 LGHNA and CDR2 YNFKEQ. V was pared by 3 bases and J by 1 base, with 14 bases between.

This clonotype was detected only a few times. The chain is built from TRBV5-1 and TRBJ1-2; 7 nucleotides line up with TRBD1. The CDR3 spans 15 residues. Germline lookup yields CDR1 SGHRS and CDR2 YFSETQ. The ends lost 0 bases at V and 5 bases at J; junction bases unmatched: 7. CDR3 protein: CASSLAEGARYGYTF. The CDR3 bases are TGCGCCAGCAGCTTGGCCGAGGGGGCGCGGTATGGCTACACCTTC.

The table lists this clonotype with a few counts. The CDR3 coding sequence is TGCAGTGCTCTTTCCCTGGGGCTAGCCTCCTACGAGCAGTACTTC. As protein: CSALSLGLASYEQYF. V is TRBV20-1 and J is TRBJ2-7; TRBD1 or TRBD2 may be the D gene (5 bases each). The germline V gene encodes CDR1 DFQATT and CDR2 SNEGSKA (reference sequence). V lost 5 bases and J 0 bases, leaving 17 bases between the germline ends. The CDR3 contains 15 residues.

The chain employs TRBV3-1 and TRBJ2-7; 8 bases are a match to TRBD2. Germline-derived CDR1 and CDR2 are LGHDT and YNNKEL (reference sequence). Trimming at V came to 2 bases and at J to 6 bases, leaving 9 bases not matched to a gene. The CDR3 contains 15 residues. CDR3 in amino acids: CASSQRLAQLFEQYF. The CDR3 coding sequence is TGTGCCAGCAGCCAAAGACTAGCGCAGTTGTTCGAGCAGTACTTC.

The chain recombines TRBV2 with TRBJ2-7, with D tentatively TRBD1 (6 bases). The germline CDR1 and CDR2 sequences are SNHLY and FYNNEI. V lost 10 bases, J lost 1 base, and 17 bases lay in between. The CDR3 totals 14 residues. The CDR3 here is CATARGELSYEQYF. In DNA, the CDR3 is TGTGCCACCGCCAGGGGTGAACTTTCCTACGAGCAGTACTTC.